This is a list of T cell receptor beta chains from one sample in a study of blood T cell repertoires in COVID-19. The assay was immunoSEQ multiplex PCR, and TCRdb's table has in-frame clones only and misses some. The sample shows approximately 230,000 clones, almost 90% of them seen only once. Sequenced material: peripheral blood. The source is a man aged 80 or over with acute or convalescent COVID-19. Both conserved end residues are part of each CDR3. The order of the fields is clone size, D gene, V gene, J gene, CDR3 DNA, CDR3 protein. The D gene is left open where the match is weak. Clone size appears in some rows only: once, few, many, or a class for an expanded clone.

>-|TRBD2|TRBV27|TRBJ2-1
TGTGCCAGCAGTCCACCGACTAGCGGAGGGAGCGCGGAAAGGTTCTTC
CASSPPTSGGSAERFF
>-|-|TRBV7-8|TRBJ2-7
TGTGCCAGCAGCTTAGTTAGACTAGAAGCTAGCTACGAGCAGTACTTC
CASSLVRLEASYEQYF
>-|-|TRBV5-6|TRBJ1-6
TGTGCCAGCAGCTTCCAAGAGGGTTCACCCCTCCACTTT
CASSFQEGSPLHF
>-|-|TRBV4-2|TRBJ1-6
TGTGCCAGCAGCCCATCCGACAGATCGAGCAATTCACCCCTCCACTTT
CASSPSDRSSNSPLHF
>once|-|TRBV6-5|TRBJ1-5
TGTGCCAGCAGTTTAGAAAGCCCCGGGGGAAATCAGCCCCAGCATTTT
CASSLESPGGNQPQHF
>-|-|TRBV19|TRBJ1-1
TGTGCCAGTAGCCCCGGTCCCTCGAGCACTGAAGCTTTCTTT
CASSPGPSSTEAFF
>-|TRBD2|TRBV7-3|TRBJ2-3
TGTGCCAGCGCGGGCGGGGGGGGCACAGATACGCAGTATTTT
CASAGGGGTDTQYF
>-|-|TRBV29-1|TRBJ2-6
TGCAGCGTCCATCCCGGGGATTCTGGGGCCAACGTCCTGACTTTC
CSVHPGDSGANVLTF
>-|-|TRBV15|TRBJ2-7
TGTGCCACCAGCAGAGGTGGCGGGTGGGCCAACGAGCAGTACTTC
CATSRGGGWANEQYF
>-|-|TRBV7-8|TRBJ2-7
TGTGCCAGCAGCCCCGAGGGGGGGACACTCTACGAGCAGTACTTC
CASSPEGGTLYEQYF
>-|TRBD2|TRBV9|TRBJ2-2
TGTGCCAGCAGCGCAATTAGCGGGACCGGGGAGCTGTTTTTT
CASSAISGTGELFF
>-|TRBD1|TRBV10-3|TRBJ2-5
TGTGCCATCAGTGAGTCTTTGACAGGGGCGAGGAGTGACCAGTACTTC
CAISESLTGARSDQYF
>-|TRBD2|TRBV29-1|TRBJ2-2
TGCAGCGTCCGAGGCGGGTTAGCGGGAGGGACCACCGGGGAGCTGTTTTTT
CSVRGGLAGGTTGELFF
>-|TRBD2|TRBV11-1|TRBJ2-1
TGTGCCAGCAGCCGCTGGGGAGCGGGGGGCCTCAATGAGCAGTTCTTC
CASSRWGAGGLNEQFF
>-|-|TRBV27|TRBJ1-2
TGTGCCAGCAGTCGACAGCCCAACTATGGCTACACCTTC
CASSRQPNYGYTF
>-|TRBD1|TRBV19|TRBJ1-5
TGTGCCAGTACCGACAGGGGGCAGGTTCGCAATCAGCCCCAGCATTTT
CASTDRGQVRNQPQHF
>-|TRBD1|TRBV25-1|TRBJ2-7
TGTGCCAGCAGGGGCCGGGACAGACCCTACGAGCAGTACTTC
CASRGRDRPYEQYF